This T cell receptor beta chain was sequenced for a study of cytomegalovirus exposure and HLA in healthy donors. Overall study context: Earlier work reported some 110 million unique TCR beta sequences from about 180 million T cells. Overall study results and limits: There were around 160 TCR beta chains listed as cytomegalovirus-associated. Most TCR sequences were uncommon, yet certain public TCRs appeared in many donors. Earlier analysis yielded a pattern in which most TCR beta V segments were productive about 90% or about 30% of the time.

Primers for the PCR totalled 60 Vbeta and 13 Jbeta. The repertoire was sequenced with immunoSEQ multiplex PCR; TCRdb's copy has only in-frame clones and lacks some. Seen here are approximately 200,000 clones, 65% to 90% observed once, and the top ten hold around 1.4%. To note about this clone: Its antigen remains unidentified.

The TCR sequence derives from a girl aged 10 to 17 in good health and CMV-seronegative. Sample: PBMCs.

CDR3 bases: TGTGCCAGCAGCCCCGAGACCGAGGTCTACGAGCAGTACTTC. Encoded protein: CASSPETEVYEQYF. This chain connects TRBV2 to TRBJ2-7; D gene ambiguous. The length of the CDR3 is 14 residues. CDR1 and CDR2 from the germline V gene are SNHLY and FYNNEI. Trimming removed 6 bases from V and 3 bases from J, with 15 bases in between.